A single sample is the source of the 21 T cell receptor beta chains below, sequenced in a study of vaccination effects on CD4 cells after COVID-19. No antigen has been assigned to these receptors. Cells that had been cultured for approximately ten days were the source of isolated CD4+ T cells. Profiling relied on immunoSEQ multiplex PCR, and the TCRdb table lists in-frame clones only, not all of them. The table includes 32,000 or so clones, around 63% detected once. The sequencing used CD4+ T cells from PBMCs cultured without peptide, collected before COVID-19 vaccination. These TCRs come from a human donor who received a COVID-19 vaccine.

The chain links TRBV15 to TRBJ2-4, with a possible D match to TRBD1 (5 bases). The V and J ends lost 0 bases and 11 bases respectively, with 8 bases between them. Germline lookup yields CDR1 LNHNV and CDR2 YYDKDF (reference sequence). The CDR3 has 12 residues. The CDR3 region has the DNA TGTGCCACCAGCAGAGAGGGGCTGTTTCAGTACTTC. Translated: CATSREGLFQYF.

CDR3 bases: TGCGCCAGCAGCTTGGAGGGGCACAATCAGCCCCAGCATTTT. Its protein is CASSLEGHNQPQHF. The rearrangement uses TRBV5-1 and TRBJ1-5, with D possibly TRBD1 on 5 matching bases. The germline V and J ends were trimmed by 0 bases and 3 bases, with 7 bases remaining between them. CDR3 length: 14 amino acids. From germline, CDR1 is SGHRS and CDR2 YFSETQ.

The V call is TRBV10-2, the J call TRBJ2-7; TRBD2 might be the D (5 bases). CDR1 and CDR2 from the germline V gene are WSHSY and SAAADI. V was shortened by 1 base and J by 0 bases, with 10 bases between the two germline ends. CDR3 size: 15 residues. This CDR3 is CASSEFRENSYEQYF. The CDR3, as DNA: TGCGCCAGCAGTGAGTTTCGGGAAAACTCCTACGAGCAGTACTTC.

The chain carries TRBV14 and TRBJ1-2; no reliable D call. CDR1 and CDR2 (germline): SGHDN, FVKESK. V was cut by 2 bases and J by 10 bases, with 8 bases left in between. This CDR3 has 11 residues. The CDR3 DNA sequence: TGTGCCAGCAGCCAATATGGTATCTACACCTTC. It specifies CASSQYGIYTF.

The chain employs TRBV5-1 and TRBJ1-3, with TRBD1 matching over 7 bases. Trimming removed 5 bases from V and 0 bases from J; junction bases left unmatched: 11. The germline CDR1 and CDR2 sequences are SGHRS and YFSETQ. The CDR3 contains 17 residues. This CDR3 is CASRTEWGTASGNTIYF. The CDR3 bases are TGCGCCAGCAGAACTGAATGGGGGACAGCCTCTGGAAACACCATATATTTT.

This chain joins TRBV5-1 and TRBJ2-7, with D tentatively TRBD1 (6 bases). V was trimmed by 4 bases and J by 4 bases, leaving 21 bases between them. This CDR3 is built from 16 residues. The germline gives CDR1 SGHRS, CDR2 YFSETQ. CDR3 nucleotide sequence: TGCGCCAGCAGCCCCGCCCAGGGGTCCGGGCGATACGAGCAGTACTTC. This encodes CASSPAQGSGRYEQYF.

The chain joins TRBV5-5 to TRBJ2-3; D is unclear. The CDR3 is 16 residues long. Per the germline V gene, CDR1 is SGHKS and CDR2 is YYEKEE (reference sequence). Between the trimmed V and J ends, which lost 4 bases and 3 bases, there was a span of 18 bases. CDR3 residues: CASSLGSQVITDTQYF. CDR3 DNA: TGTGCCAGCAGCCTCGGCTCCCAGGTGATAACAGATACGCAGTATTTT.

This chain joins TRBV19 and TRBJ2-1; weak D call: TRBD1 (7 bases). CDR1 and CDR2 (germline): LNHDA, SQIVND (reference sequence). V lost 6 bases, J lost 7 bases, and 25 bases lay in between. The CDR3 is 17 residues long. CDR3 sequence: CASRFLPGGTDGNEQFF. In nucleotides, the CDR3 is TGTGCCAGTAGGTTCCTACCTGGGGGGACAGACGGGAATGAGCAGTTCTTC.

This clone was found once. The V call is TRBV5-4, the J call TRBJ2-1; 7 positions agree with TRBD1. Per germline, CDR1 SGHNT and CDR2 YYREEE (reference sequence). V trimming: 4 bases; J trimming: 6 bases; junction bases outside the gene matches: 10. The length of the CDR3 is 15 residues. The CDR3 loop is CASSLQGPGSNEQFF. The CDR3 DNA is TGTGCCAGCAGCCTACAGGGGCCTGGGAGCAATGAGCAGTTCTTC.

The J gene is TRBJ2-3, the V gene TRBV7-9; D may be TRBD2 (5 bases). This CDR3 is 15 amino acids long. Trimming stripped 6 bases from V and 1 base from J, with 14 bases between. Germline lookup yields CDR1 SEHNR and CDR2 FQNEAQ (reference sequence). CDR3 nucleotides: TGTGCCAGCAGTTCTCCTGGGCGGGGCACAGATACGCAGTATTTT. Translating it yields CASSSPGRGTDTQYF. The variable domain in full, completed from reference TRBV7-9 and TRBJ2-3, reads DTGVSQNPRHKITKRGQNVTFRCDPISEHNRLYWYRQTLGQGPEFLTYFQNEAQLEKSRLLSDRFSAERPKGSFSTLEIQRTEQGDSAMYLCASSSPGRGTDTQYFGPGTRLTVL.

The rearrangement joins TRBV5-1 to TRBJ1-5; TRBD1 agrees at 8 bases. Per the germline V gene, CDR1 is SGHRS and CDR2 is YFSETQ. The V gene end was trimmed by 0 bases and the J gene end by 5 bases; junction bases not matched to a gene: 4. The length of the CDR3 is 15 residues. CDR3 sequence: CASSLGGQGHQPQHF. Written as DNA, the CDR3 is TGCGCCAGCAGCTTGGGTGGACAGGGCCATCAGCCCCAGCATTTT.

This chain uses TRBV27 with TRBJ1-1; D not certain. The CDR3 spans 16 residues. Germline V gives CDR1 MNHEY, CDR2 SMNVEV (reference sequence). The V end was cut by 1 base, the J end by 0 bases, with 12 bases between. CDR3 in amino acids: CASSLFPPNMNTEAFF. For the CDR3, the DNA is TGTGCCAGCAGTTTATTCCCTCCCAACATGAACACTGAAGCTTTCTTT.

The chain carries TRBV5-1 and TRBJ1-2, with 8 bases aligning to TRBD1. V lost 3 bases, J lost 5 bases, and 9 bases stayed unmatched. The germline gives CDR1 SGHRS, CDR2 YFSETQ. The CDR3 consists of 15 residues. The CDR3 protein is CASSSAADRVYGYTF. Written as DNA, the CDR3 is TGCGCCAGCAGCTCAGCGGCGGACAGGGTATATGGCTACACCTTC.

This chain connects TRBV3-1 (or the pseudogene TRBV3-2) to TRBJ2-1; 9 bases agree with TRBD2. Germline V gene sequence: CDR1 LGHDT, CDR2 YNNKEL (reference sequence). V trimming: 6 bases; J trimming: 7 bases; junction bases outside the gene matches: 13. CDR3 length: 16 residues. CDR3 DNA sequence: TGTGCCAGCAGGGAAAGACGGCCTAGCGGGGTTAATGAGCAGTTCTTC. This codes for CASRERRPSGVNEQFF.

This clone was recorded only once. This chain uses TRBV29-1 with TRBJ2-5, with a possible D match to TRBD2 (5 bases). This CDR3 spans 12 amino acids. The germline V gene has CDR1 SQVTM and CDR2 ANQGSEA. The germline V and J ends were trimmed by 3 bases and 1 base, with 6 bases remaining between them. CDR3 sequence: CSVDEGQETQYF. CDR3 nucleotide sequence: TGCAGCGTTGATGAGGGCCAAGAGACCCAGTACTTC.

The table lists this clone with a few counts. V and J are TRBV6-1 and TRBJ1-5, with 7 nucleotides matching TRBD1. V shed 3 bases and J 2 bases; nucleotides not matched to a gene: 4. CDR3 length: 15 amino acids. CDR1 is MNHNS, CDR2 SASEGT, per germline. CDR3 protein: CASSDDRVGNQPQHF. The CDR3 DNA follows: TGTGCCAGCAGTGACGACAGGGTTGGCAATCAGCCCCAGCATTTT.

In DNA form, the CDR3 reads TGTGCCAGCAGTGACTCGGAAACAGATACGCAGTATTTT. Translation gives CASSDSETDTQYF. The rearrangement uses TRBV6-4 and TRBJ2-3; no clear D gene. The V and J ends lost 0 bases and 3 bases respectively, with 4 bases between them. CDR1 is MRHNA and CDR2 is SNTAGT in the germline V gene. The CDR3 sequence is 13 residues long.

This clone occurred a few times. The rearrangement uses TRBV2 and TRBJ2-3, with 11 nucleotides matching TRBD2. Per the germline V gene, CDR1 is SNHLY and CDR2 is FYNNEI. The trim removed 11 bases at V and 5 bases at J, leaving 9 bases unmatched. The CDR3 consists of 14 residues. CDR3 coding DNA: TGTGCCTGTAGTACTAGCGGGGGTGGAGATACGCAGTATTTT. Its translation: CACSTSGGGDTQYF.

The gene calls are TRBV2 and TRBJ1-1; TRBD1 aligns across 7 bases. The CDR3 extends over 13 amino acids. The ends lost 7 bases at V and 1 base at J; junction bases unmatched: 3. CDR1 and CDR2 (germline): SNHLY, FYNNEI. In DNA form, the CDR3 reads TGTGCCAGCATTAGGGGGCAGAACACTGAAGCTTTCTTT. Protein: CASIRGQNTEAFF.

This clone was counted once. DNA for the CDR3: TGTGCCAGCAGCCAATCAAGCGTTATTCTAGCCAAAAACATTCAGTACTTC. It is translated as CASSQSSVILAKNIQYF. The chain has TRBV3-1 (or the pseudogene TRBV3-2) and TRBJ2-4; D is unclear. The germline gives CDR1 LGHDT, CDR2 YNNKEL (reference sequence). The CDR3 contains 17 residues. Trimming stripped 2 bases from V and 0 bases from J, with 14 bases between.

The genes are TRBV20-1 and TRBJ2-3; 7 nucleotides match TRBD2. Unmatched junction bases numbered 8, after V lost 3 bases and J lost 5 bases. Looked up from germline, CDR1 is DFQATT and CDR2 is SNEGSKA (reference sequence). CDR3 length: 14 residues. CDR3 DNA: TGCAGTGCTAGTGGACGGGGGGTTGGAGATACGCAGTATTTT. It translates to CSASGRGVGDTQYF.